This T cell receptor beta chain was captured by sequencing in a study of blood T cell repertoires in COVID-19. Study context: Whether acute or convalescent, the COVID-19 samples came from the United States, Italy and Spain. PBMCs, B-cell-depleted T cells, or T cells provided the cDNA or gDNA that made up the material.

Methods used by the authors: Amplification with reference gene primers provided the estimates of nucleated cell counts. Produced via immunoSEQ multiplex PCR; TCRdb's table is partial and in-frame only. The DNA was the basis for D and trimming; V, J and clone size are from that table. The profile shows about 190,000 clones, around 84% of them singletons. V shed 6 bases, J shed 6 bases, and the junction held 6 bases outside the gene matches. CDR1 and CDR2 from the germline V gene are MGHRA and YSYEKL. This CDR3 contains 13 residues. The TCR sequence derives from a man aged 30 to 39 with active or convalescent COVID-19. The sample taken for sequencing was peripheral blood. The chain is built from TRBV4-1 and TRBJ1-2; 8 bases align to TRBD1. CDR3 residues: CASSLDRANGYTF. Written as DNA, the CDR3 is TGCGCCAGCAGTTTGGACAGGGCTAATGGCTACACCTTC.